What follows are 11 T cell receptor beta chains derived from one specimen sequenced in a study of siplizumab effects on memory and regulatory T cells. The method was immunoSEQ multiplex PCR; TCRdb's version includes in-frame clones alone and lacks a portion of them. The sample records more than 95,000 clones, more than 85% being singletons. The source material was CD4+ T cells sorted from blood. These receptors were taken from a human donor in good health.

This sequence joins TRBV7-9 and TRBJ2-1; D is possibly TRBD1 (6 bases). This CDR3 is 15 amino acids long. Deletions cut 5 bases from V and 0 bases from J, with 11 bases between. Germline CDR1 SEHNR, CDR2 FQNEAQ (reference sequence). CDR3 amino acids: CASSRQALSYNEQFF. In nucleotides, the CDR3 is TGTGCCAGCAGCAGACAGGCCCTCTCCTACAATGAGCAGTTCTTC.

The CDR3 reads CASSPPQNTEAFF. The CDR3 coding sequence is TGTGCCAGCTCACCACCACAAAACACTGAAGCTTTCTTT. This sequence joins TRBV18 and TRBJ1-1; D ambiguous. V lost 0 bases and J lost 2, with 4 bases in between. The CDR3 is 13 amino acids. Germline CDR1 is KGHSH and CDR2 is LQKENI.

CDR3 protein: CAISDPGRGFGYGYTF. CDR3 DNA sequence: TGTGCCATCAGTGACCCTGGTCGGGGGTTCGGCTATGGCTACACCTTC. V and J are TRBV10-3 and TRBJ1-2, with D perhaps matching TRBD1 (5 bases). Germline V CDR1 and CDR2: ENHRY, SYGVKD. V gave up 3 bases and J gave up 4 bases, with 18 bases separating them. The CDR3 extends over 16 amino acids.

Worth noting for this clone: The same CDR3 also results from other DNA sequences found in this sample. V usage is TRBV7-3 and J usage is TRBJ2-2; D is ambiguous. Germline V gene sequence: CDR1 SGHTA, CDR2 FQGTGA. Deletions cut 4 bases from V and 3 bases from J, with 3 bases between. The CDR3 is 12 amino acids. DNA of the CDR3: TGTGCCAGCAGCTCATACACCGGGGAGCTGTTTTTT. It encodes CASSSYTGELFF.

This chain connects TRBV10-3 to TRBJ1-5; D ambiguous. CDR1 and CDR2 from the germline V gene are ENHRY and SYGVKD. The CDR3 covers 14 residues. The germline V and J ends were trimmed by 4 bases and 6 bases, with 13 bases remaining between them. CDR3 loop: CAISADLDFQPQHF. CDR3 sequence (DNA): TGTGCCATCAGTGCGGACCTGGATTTTCAGCCCCAGCATTTT.

This clone was detected once. The chain has TRBV6-1 and TRBJ2-7; 8 nucleotides match TRBD1. With V trimmed by 6 bases and J by 4 bases, 8 bases remained unmatched. This CDR3 comprises 14 residues. CDR1 and CDR2 from the germline V gene are MNHNS and SASEGT. CDR3 sequence (DNA): TGTGCCAGCAGCTCTCGACAGGGGAGGTACGAGCAGTACTTC. Translated: CASSSRQGRYEQYF.

The CDR3 protein is CAIRVTTGHEQYF. The CDR3 DNA is TGTGCCATCAGGGTAACGACAGGCCACGAGCAGTACTTC. This rearrangement joins TRBV10-3 to TRBJ2-7; a weak D match, TRBD1 (6 bases). The CDR3 spans 13 residues. V shed 6 bases and J shed 5 bases, with 14 bases lying between them. CDR1 and CDR2 from the germline V gene are ENHRY and SYGVKD.

CDR3 residues: CASSAWRDRSDEQFF. CDR3 coding DNA: TGTGCCAGCAGTGCTTGGCGGGACAGGAGCGATGAGCAGTTCTTC. The chain is built from TRBV7-9 and TRBJ2-1; 8 bases line up with TRBD1. V lost 6 bases, J lost 8 bases, and 12 bases stayed unmatched. The CDR3 spans 15 residues. The germline gives CDR1 SEHNR, CDR2 FQNEAQ (reference sequence).

The chain employs TRBV6-5 and TRBJ2-7, with 7 bases fitting TRBD1. J lost 5 bases, V lost 6 bases, and 7 bases had no gene match. The CDR3 has 13 residues. The V gene's germline CDR1 is MNHEY and CDR2 SVGAGI. The CDR3 here is CASSSTGVHEQYF. The CDR3 DNA reads TGTGCCAGCAGCAGCACAGGGGTCCACGAGCAGTACTTC.

The V gene is TRBV19, the J gene TRBJ1-2; TRBD1 matches 12 bases. Germline V lookup: CDR1 LNHDA, CDR2 SQIVND (reference sequence). Unmatched junction bases numbered 14, after V lost 10 bases and J lost 8 bases. This CDR3 is built from 15 residues. CDR3 bases: TGTGCCACTCAAACCCCGGGACAGGGGGCGGTGGGCTACACCTTC. As protein: CATQTPGQGAVGYTF. The full variable domain, its missing parts supplied by reference TRBV19 and TRBJ1-2, is DGGITQSPKYLFRKEGQNVTLSCEQNLNHDAMYWYRQDPGQGLRLIYYSQIVNDFQKGDIAEGYSVSREKKESFPLTVTSAQKNPTAFYLCATQTPGQGAVGYTFGSGTRLTVV.

In this sample, this clone turned up once. V usage is TRBV19 and J usage is TRBJ1-4; tentatively, D is TRBD1 (5 bases). Trimming removed 3 bases at V and 14 bases at J, with 22 bases between. The length of the CDR3 is 15 residues. Germline loops: CDR1 LNHDA, CDR2 SQIVND (reference sequence). CDR3 residues: CASSIGSRTRGSLFF. The CDR3 DNA sequence: TGTGCCAGTAGTATTGGCAGCCGCACGAGGGGAAGTCTGTTTTTT. The whole variable domain, remainder taken from reference TRBV19 and TRBJ1-4, is DGGITQSPKYLFRKEGQNVTLSCEQNLNHDAMYWYRQDPGQGLRLIYYSQIVNDFQKGDIAEGYSVSREKKESFPLTVTSAQKNPTAFYLCASSIGSRTRGSLFFGSGTQLSVL.